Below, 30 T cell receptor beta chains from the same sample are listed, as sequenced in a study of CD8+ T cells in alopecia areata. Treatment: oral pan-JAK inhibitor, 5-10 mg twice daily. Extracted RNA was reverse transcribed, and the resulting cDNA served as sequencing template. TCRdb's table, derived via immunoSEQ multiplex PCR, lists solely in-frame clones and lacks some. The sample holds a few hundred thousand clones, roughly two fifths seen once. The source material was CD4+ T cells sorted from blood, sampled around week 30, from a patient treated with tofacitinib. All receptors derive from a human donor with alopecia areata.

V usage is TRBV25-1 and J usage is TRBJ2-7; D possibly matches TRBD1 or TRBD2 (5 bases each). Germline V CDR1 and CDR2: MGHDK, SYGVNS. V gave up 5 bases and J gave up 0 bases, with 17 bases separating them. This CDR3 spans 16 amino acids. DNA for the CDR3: TGTGCCAGCAGTCCAGGGTTGGGGGTCAGCTCCTACGAGCAGTACTTC. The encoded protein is CASSPGLGVSSYEQYF.

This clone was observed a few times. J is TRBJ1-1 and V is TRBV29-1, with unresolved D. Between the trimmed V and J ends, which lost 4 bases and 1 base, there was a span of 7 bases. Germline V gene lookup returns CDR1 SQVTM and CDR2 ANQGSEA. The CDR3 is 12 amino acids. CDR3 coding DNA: TGCAGCGTTGTCCGGTCGAACACTGAAGCTTTCTTT. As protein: CSVVRSNTEAFF. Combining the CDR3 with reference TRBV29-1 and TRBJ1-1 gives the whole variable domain SAVISQKPSRDICQRGTSLTIQCQVDSQVTMMFWYRQQPGQSLTLIATANQGSEATYESGFVIDKFPISRPNLTFSTLTVSNMSPEDSSIYLCSVVRSNTEAFFGQGTRLTVV.

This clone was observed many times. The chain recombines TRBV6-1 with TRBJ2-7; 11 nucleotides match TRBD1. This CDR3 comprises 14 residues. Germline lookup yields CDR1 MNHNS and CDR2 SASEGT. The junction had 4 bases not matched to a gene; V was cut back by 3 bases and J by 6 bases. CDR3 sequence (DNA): TGTGCCAGCAGTGAGTCGGACAGGGGGCGCGAGCAGTACTTC. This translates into CASSESDRGREQYF.

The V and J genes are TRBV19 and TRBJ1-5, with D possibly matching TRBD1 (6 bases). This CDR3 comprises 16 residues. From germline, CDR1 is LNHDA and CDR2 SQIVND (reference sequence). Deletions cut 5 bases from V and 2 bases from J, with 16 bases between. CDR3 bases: TGTGCCAGTAGTTCCCTTGGGGCAGGGGGCAATCAGCCCCAGCATTTT. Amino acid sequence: CASSSLGAGGNQPQHF. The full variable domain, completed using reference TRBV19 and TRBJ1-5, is DGGITQSPKYLFRKEGQNVTLSCEQNLNHDAMYWYRQDPGQGLRLIYYSQIVNDFQKGDIAEGYSVSREKKESFPLTVTSAQKNPTAFYLCASSSLGAGGNQPQHFGDGTRLSIL.

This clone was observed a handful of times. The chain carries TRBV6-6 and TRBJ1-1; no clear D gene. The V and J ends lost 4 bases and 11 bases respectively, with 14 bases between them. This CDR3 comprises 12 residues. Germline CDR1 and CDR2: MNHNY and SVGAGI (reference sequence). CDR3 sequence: CASSWLGQDAFF. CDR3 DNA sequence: TGTGCCAGCAGTTGGCTGGGTCAGGATGCTTTCTTT.

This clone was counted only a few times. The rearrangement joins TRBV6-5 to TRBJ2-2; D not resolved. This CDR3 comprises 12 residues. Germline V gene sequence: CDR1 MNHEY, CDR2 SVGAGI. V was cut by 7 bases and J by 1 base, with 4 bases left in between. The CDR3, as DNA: TGTGCCAGCAAACGGAACACCGGGGAGCTGTTTTTT. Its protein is CASKRNTGELFF.

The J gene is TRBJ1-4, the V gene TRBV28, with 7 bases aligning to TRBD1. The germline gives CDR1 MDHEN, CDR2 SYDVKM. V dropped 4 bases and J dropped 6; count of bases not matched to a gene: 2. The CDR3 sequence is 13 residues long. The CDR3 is CASSSGQDEKLFF. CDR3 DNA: TGTGCCAGCAGTTCCGGACAGGATGAAAAACTGTTTTTT.

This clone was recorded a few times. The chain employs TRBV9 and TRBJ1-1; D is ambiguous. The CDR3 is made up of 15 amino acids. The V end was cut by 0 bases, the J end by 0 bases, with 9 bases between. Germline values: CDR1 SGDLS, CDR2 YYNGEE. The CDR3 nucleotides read TGTGCCAGCAGCGTAGGCTGGGGTGTGAACACTGAAGCTTTCTTT. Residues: CASSVGWGVNTEAFF. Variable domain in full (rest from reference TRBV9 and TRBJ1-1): DSGVTQTPKHLITATGQRVTLRCSPRSGDLSVYWYQQSLDQGLQFLIQYYNGEERAKGNILERFSAQQFPDLHSELNLSSLELGDSALYFCASSVGWGVNTEAFFGQGTRLTVV.

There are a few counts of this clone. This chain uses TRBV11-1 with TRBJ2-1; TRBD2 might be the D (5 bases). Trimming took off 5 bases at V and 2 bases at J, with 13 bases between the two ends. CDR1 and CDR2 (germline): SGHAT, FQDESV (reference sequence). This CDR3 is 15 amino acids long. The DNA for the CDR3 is TGTGCCAGCAGCCCGACTTCTAGCCCCTACAATGAGCAGTTCTTC. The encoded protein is CASSPTSSPYNEQFF.

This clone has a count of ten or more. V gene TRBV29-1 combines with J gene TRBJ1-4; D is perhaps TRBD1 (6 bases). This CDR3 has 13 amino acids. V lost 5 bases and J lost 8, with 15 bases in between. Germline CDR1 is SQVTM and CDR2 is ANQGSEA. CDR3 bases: TGCAGCGTTAGCGGGGGCGGGCGCGAAAAACTGTTTTTT. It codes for CSVSGGGREKLFF.

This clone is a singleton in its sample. The DNA of the CDR3 is TGTGCCAGCAGCTTACGTCCCCTCTGGGAGCAGTACTTC. It codes for CASSLRPLWEQYF. This rearrangement joins TRBV7-2 to TRBJ2-7; D ambiguous. Germline loops: CDR1 SGHTA, CDR2 FQGNSA. V lost 2 bases, J lost 7 bases, and 12 bases lay in between. This CDR3 region has 13 residues. Together with reference TRBV7-2 and TRBJ2-7, the CDR3 gives the full variable domain: GAGVSQSPSNKVTEKGKDVELRCDPISGHTALYWYRQSLGQGLEFLIYFQGNSAPDKSGLPSDRFSAERTGGSVSTLTIQRTQQEDSAVYLCASSLRPLWEQYFGPGTRLTVT.

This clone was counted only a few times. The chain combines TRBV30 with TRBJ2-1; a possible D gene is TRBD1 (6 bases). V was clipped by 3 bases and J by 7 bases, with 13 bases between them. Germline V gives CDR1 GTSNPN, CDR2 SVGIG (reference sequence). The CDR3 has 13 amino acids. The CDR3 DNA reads TGTGCCTGGAGGGAACAGGGAGAAAATGAGCAGTTCTTC. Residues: CAWREQGENEQFF. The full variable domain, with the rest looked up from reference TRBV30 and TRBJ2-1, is SQTIHQWPATLVQPVGSPLSLECTVEGTSNPNLYWYRQAAGRGLQLLFYSVGIGQISSEVPQNLSASRPQDRQFILSSKKLLLSDSGFYLCAWREQGENEQFFGPGTRLTVL.

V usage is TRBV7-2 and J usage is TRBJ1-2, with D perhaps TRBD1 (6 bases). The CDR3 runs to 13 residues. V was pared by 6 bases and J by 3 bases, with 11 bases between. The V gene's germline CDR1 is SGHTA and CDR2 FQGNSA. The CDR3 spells CASRSPGDYGYTF. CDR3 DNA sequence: TGTGCCAGCAGGTCCCCAGGGGACTATGGCTACACCTTC.

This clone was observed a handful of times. CDR3 nucleotide sequence: TGTGCCAGCAGGATGCAGGGGGTCGAGGAAAAACTGTTTTTT. This encodes CASRMQGVEEKLFF. The chain joins TRBV5-4 to TRBJ1-4, with 7 nucleotides matching TRBD1. Losses at the gene ends were 5 bases for V and 8 bases for J; bases not matched to a gene: 9. Germline V CDR1 and CDR2: SGHNT, YYREEE (reference sequence). The CDR3 spans 14 residues.

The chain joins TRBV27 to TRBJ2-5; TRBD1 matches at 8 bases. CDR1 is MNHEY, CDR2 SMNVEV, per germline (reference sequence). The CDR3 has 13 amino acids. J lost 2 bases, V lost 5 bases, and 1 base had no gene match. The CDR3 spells CASSRTGQETQYF. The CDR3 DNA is TGTGCCAGCAGTCGGACAGGGCAAGAGACCCAGTACTTC.

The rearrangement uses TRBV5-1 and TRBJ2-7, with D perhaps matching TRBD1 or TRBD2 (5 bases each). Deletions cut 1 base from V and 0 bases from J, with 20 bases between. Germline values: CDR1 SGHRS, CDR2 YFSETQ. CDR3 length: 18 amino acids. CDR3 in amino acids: CASSLPLLGDRASYEQYF. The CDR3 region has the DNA TGCGCCAGCAGCTTGCCCCTATTAGGGGACCGAGCCTCCTACGAGCAGTACTTC.

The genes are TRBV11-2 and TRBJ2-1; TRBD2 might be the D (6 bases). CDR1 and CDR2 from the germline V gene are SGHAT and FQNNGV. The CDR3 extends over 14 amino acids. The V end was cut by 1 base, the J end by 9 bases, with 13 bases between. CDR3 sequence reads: CASSLGNKAGEQFF. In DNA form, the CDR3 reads TGTGCCAGCAGCTTAGGTAACAAAGCGGGTGAGCAGTTCTTC. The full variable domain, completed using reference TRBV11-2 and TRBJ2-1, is EAGVAQSPRYKIIEKRQSVAFWCNPISGHATLYWYQQILGQGPKLLIQFQNNGVVDDSQLPKDRFSAERLKGVDSTLKIQPAKLEDSAVYLCASSLGNKAGEQFFGPGTRLTVL.

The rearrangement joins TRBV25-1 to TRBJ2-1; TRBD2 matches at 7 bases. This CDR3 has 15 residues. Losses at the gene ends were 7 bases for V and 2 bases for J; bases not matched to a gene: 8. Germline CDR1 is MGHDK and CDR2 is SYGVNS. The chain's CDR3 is CASTPSGNTYNEQFF. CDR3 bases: TGTGCCAGCACTCCCAGCGGGAACACCTACAATGAGCAGTTCTTC.

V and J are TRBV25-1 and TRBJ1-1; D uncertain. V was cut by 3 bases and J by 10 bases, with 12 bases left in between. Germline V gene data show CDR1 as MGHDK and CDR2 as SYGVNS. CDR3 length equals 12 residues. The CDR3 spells CASSDQVGSAFF. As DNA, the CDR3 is TGTGCCAGCAGTGATCAAGTCGGATCAGCTTTCTTT.

DNA for the CDR3: TGCAGGACAGCCGGGACTAGCGGAAATGAGCAGTTCTTC. Its translation: CRTAGTSGNEQFF. V gene TRBV29-1 combines with J gene TRBJ2-1; 11 positions agree with TRBD2. In germline, CDR1 is SQVTM, CDR2 ANQGSEA. The CDR3 extends over 13 amino acids.

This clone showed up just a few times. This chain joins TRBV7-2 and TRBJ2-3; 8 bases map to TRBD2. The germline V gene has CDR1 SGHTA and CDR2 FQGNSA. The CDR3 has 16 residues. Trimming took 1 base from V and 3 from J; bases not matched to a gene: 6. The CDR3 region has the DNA TGTGCCAGCAGCTTAGTGATGGGACTAGGGACAGATACGCAGTATTTT. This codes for CASSLVMGLGTDTQYF.

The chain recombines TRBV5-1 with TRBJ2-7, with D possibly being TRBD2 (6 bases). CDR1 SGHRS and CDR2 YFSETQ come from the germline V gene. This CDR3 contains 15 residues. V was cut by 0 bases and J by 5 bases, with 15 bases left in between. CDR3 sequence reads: CASSLAASVANEQYF. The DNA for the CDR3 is TGCGCCAGCAGCTTGGCGGCTAGCGTTGCGAACGAGCAGTACTTC. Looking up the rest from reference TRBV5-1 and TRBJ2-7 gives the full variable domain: KAGVTQTPRYLIKTRGQQVTLSCSPISGHRSVSWYQQTPGQGLQFLFEYFSETQRNKGNFPGRFSGRQFSNSRSEMNVSTLELGDSALYLCASSLAASVANEQYFGPGTRLTVT.

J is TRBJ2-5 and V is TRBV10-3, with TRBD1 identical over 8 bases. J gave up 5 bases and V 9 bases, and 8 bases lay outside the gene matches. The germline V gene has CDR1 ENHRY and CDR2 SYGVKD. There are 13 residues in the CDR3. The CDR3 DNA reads TGTGCCATAGGACAGGGAGAGAGGGAGACCCAGTACTTC. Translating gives CAIGQGERETQYF.

The CDR3 nucleotides are TGTGCCAGCAGTGAATATGACAGGGGGCATGGCTACACCTTC. Amino acids: CASSEYDRGHGYTF. The chain is built from TRBV25-1 and TRBJ1-2; the match to TRBD1 covers 10 bases. V lost 0 bases and J lost 6; bases outside the gene matches: 1. CDR1 MGHDK and CDR2 SYGVNS come from the germline V gene. The CDR3 length is 14 residues.

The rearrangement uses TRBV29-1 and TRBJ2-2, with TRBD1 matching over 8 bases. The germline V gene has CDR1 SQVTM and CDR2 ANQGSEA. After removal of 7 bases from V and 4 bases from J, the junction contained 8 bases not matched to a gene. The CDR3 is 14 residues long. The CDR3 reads CSAGQGLGTGELFF. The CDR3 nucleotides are TGCAGCGCAGGACAGGGATTAGGCACCGGGGAGCTGTTTTTT.

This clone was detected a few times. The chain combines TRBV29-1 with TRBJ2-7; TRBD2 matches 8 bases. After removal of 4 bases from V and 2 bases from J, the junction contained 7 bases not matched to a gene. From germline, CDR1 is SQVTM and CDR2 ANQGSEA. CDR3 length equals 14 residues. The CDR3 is CSVVAQRGTYEQYF. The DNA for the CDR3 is TGCAGCGTTGTAGCTCAGCGGGGGACCTACGAGCAGTACTTC.

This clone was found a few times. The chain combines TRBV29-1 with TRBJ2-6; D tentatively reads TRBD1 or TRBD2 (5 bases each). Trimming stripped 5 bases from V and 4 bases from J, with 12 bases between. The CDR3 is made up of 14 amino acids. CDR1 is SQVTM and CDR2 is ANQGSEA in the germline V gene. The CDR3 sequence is CSVSRGTGANVLTF. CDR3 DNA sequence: TGCAGCGTTAGTAGAGGGACGGGGGCCAACGTCCTGACTTTC.

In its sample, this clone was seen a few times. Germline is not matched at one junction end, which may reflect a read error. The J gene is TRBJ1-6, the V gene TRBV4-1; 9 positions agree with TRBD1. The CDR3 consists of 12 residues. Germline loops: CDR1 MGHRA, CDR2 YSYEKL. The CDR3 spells CASSQDGQGKNF. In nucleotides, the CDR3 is TGCGCCAGCAGCCAAGATGGACAGGGGAAAAACTTT.

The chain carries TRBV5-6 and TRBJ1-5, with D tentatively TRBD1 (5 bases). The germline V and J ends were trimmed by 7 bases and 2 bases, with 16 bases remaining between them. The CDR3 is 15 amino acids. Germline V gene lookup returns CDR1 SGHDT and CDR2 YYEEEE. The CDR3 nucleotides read TGTGCCAGCTCCCTATGGGGGGTCCGCAATCAGCCCCAGCATTTT. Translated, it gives CASSLWGVRNQPQHF.

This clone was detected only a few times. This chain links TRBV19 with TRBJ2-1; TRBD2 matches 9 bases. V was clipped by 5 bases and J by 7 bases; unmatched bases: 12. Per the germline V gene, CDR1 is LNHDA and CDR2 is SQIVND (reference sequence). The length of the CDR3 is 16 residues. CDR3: CASSPSGTSFGNEQFF. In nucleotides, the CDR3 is TGTGCCAGTAGTCCCTCAGGGACTAGCTTCGGGAATGAGCAGTTCTTC.